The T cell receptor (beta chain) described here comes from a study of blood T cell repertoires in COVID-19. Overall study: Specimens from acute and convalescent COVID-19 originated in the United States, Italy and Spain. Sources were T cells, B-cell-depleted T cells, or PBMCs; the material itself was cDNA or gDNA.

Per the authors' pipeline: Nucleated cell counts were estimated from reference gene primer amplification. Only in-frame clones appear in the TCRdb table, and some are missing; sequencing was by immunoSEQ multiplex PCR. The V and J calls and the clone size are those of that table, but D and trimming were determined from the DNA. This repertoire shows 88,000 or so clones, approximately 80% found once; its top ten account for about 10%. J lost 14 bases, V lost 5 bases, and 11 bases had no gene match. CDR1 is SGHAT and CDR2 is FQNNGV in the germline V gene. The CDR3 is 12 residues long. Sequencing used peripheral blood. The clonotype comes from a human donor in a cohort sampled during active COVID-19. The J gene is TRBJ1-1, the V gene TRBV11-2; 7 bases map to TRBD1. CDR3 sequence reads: CASSEQGRVCFF. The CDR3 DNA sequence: TGTGCCAGCAGCGAACAGGGGCGAGTGTGCTTCTTT.